This TCR beta chain emerged from a study of early T cells in non-severe SARS-CoV-2 infection. Study background: It was bulk RNA from unsorted whole blood that was sequenced, and the chains were unpaired.

TCRdb re-derived calls from the 5' RACE reads in MiXCR, one entry per CDR3 protein. The repertoire has roughly 40,000 distinct CDR3 sequences, 9% to 15% of them found once; the top ten carry around 16%. The CDR3 length is 12 residues. Losses at the gene ends were 8 bases for V and 5 bases for J; bases not matched to a gene: 4. The rearrangement links TRBV12-3 or TRBV12-4 to TRBJ2-5; TRBD1 aligns across 8 bases. The source of this sequence is an adult who was a healthcare worker with PCR-confirmed SARS-CoV-2 infection or an uninfected control (not recorded which). Sequenced input: whole blood. CDR3 sequence (DNA): TGTGCCAGCGGATACAGGGGGGAGACCCAGTACTTC. It encodes CASGYRGETQYF.